This T cell receptor beta chain was observed in a study of blood T cell repertoires in COVID-19. Background on the study: COVID-19 samples from acute and convalescent phases originated in the United States, Italy and Spain. Sample material is recorded as cDNA or gDNA derived from T cells, B-cell-depleted T cells, or PBMCs.

Germline CDR1 and CDR2: SNHLY and FYNNEI. V lost 5 bases, J lost 1 base, and 12 bases lay in between. The CDR3 sequence is 14 residues long. Participants were aged about 18 to 100 years from some 24 US areas. In the original analysis: Scientists estimated how many nucleated cells there were by amplifying reference gene primers. This table comes from immunoSEQ multiplex PCR, and its TCRdb copy is limited to in-frame clones, with some not included. The DNA was the basis for D and trimming; V, J and clone size are from that table. Of about 270,000 clones listed, roughly 88% were seen once; the top ten hold 1% to 1.5%.

Sequenced input: PBMCs or T cells enriched from blood (not recorded which). This TCR was recovered from a middle-aged woman with acute COVID-19. The gene calls are TRBV2 and TRBJ2-7, with a weak D call TRBD2 (6 bases). CDR3 DNA: TGTGCCAGCAGTCCGGGACTTCTATCCTACGAGCAGTACTTC. Its translation is CASSPGLLSYEQYF.